Below, 18 T cell receptor beta chains from the same sample are listed, as sequenced in a study of T cells after posttransplantation cyclophosphamide. Using immunoSEQ multiplex PCR, the repertoire was profiled, and TCRdb retains in-frame clones only, with some absent. Altogether more than 9,000 clones were found in the sample, and no singletons occur. Cyclophosphamide on days +3 and +4 followed busulfan-fludarabine conditioning and a marrow graft. The starting material was PBMCs, obtained after allogeneic stem cell transplant with posttransplant cyclophosphamide. The receptor source for this set is a female patient aged 40-50 years who received an allogeneic stem cell transplant from a related donor, was CMV-positive, and had no GVHD. Some T cells may be provided by the graft donor.

This clone turned up a few times. This chain connects TRBV6-1 to TRBJ1-5, with 8 bases lining up with TRBD1. Germline V CDR1 and CDR2: MNHNS, SASEGT. With 5 bases clipped from V and 7 bases from J, the junction kept 10 bases outside the gene matches. The CDR3 totals 15 residues. This chain's CDR3 is CASSLRQGRVQPQHF. CDR3 sequence (DNA): TGTGCCAGCAGTCTGAGACAGGGGAGGGTCCAGCCCCAGCATTTT.

This clone was seen at least ten times. This chain uses TRBV6-2 or TRBV6-3 with TRBJ1-6, with D perhaps TRBD1 (6 bases). Germline CDR1 reads MNHEY; CDR2 reads SVGEGT. The CDR3 runs to 14 residues. Between the trimmed V and J ends, which lost 1 base and 10 bases, there was a span of 11 bases. The CDR3 loop reads CASSYLQGRSPLHF. In nucleotides, the CDR3 is TGTGCCAGCAGTTACTTGCAGGGGAGGTCACCCCTCCACTTT.

This clone has at least ten counts. The chain combines TRBV28 with TRBJ1-2, with TRBD1 matching over 7 bases. V was pared by 10 bases and J by 3 bases, with 8 bases of the junction left unmatched. The CDR3 sequence is 13 residues long. Germline CDR1 and CDR2: MDHEN and SYDVKM. The CDR3 DNA follows: TGTGCCACCCACTCCGGGACAGACTATGGCTACACCTTC. Translating gives CATHSGTDYGYTF.

This clone was counted ten times or more. The chain employs TRBV5-1 and TRBJ2-3; 7 bases are shared with TRBD2. V dropped 4 bases and J dropped 6; count of bases not matched to a gene: 2. Germline V gene data show CDR1 as SGHRS and CDR2 as YFSETQ. The CDR3 spans 12 residues. The CDR3 is CASSLGGDTQYF. CDR3 DNA: TGCGCCAGCAGCCTGGGAGGGGATACGCAGTATTTT. Looking up the rest from reference TRBV5-1 and TRBJ2-3 gives the full variable domain: KAGVTQTPRYLIKTRGQQVTLSCSPISGHRSVSWYQQTPGQGLQFLFEYFSETQRNKGNFPGRFSGRQFSNSRSEMNVSTLELGDSALYLCASSLGGDTQYFGPGTRLTVL.

Written as DNA, the CDR3 is TGTGCCAGCAGTCTTACACGGGGGGGAACAGATACGCAGTATTTT. Protein: CASSLTRGGTDTQYF. The chain recombines TRBV6-6 with TRBJ2-3; TRBD2 aligns across 8 bases. The germline V gene has CDR1 MNHNY and CDR2 SVGAGI (reference sequence). This CDR3 is 15 amino acids long. V lost 5 bases, J lost 3 bases, and 7 bases stayed unmatched.

This clone showed up many times. J is TRBJ1-3 and V is TRBV28; D gene uncertain. With 8 bases removed from V and 1 base from J, the gap between germline ends came to 9 bases. CDR3 length: 13 amino acids. Germline CDR1 MDHEN, CDR2 SYDVKM. The CDR3 protein is CASRGLSGNTIYF. In nucleotides, the CDR3 is TGTGCCAGCCGAGGGCTTTCTGGAAACACCATATATTTT.

This clone has at least ten counts. J is TRBJ2-7 and V is TRBV5-4; D remains ambiguous. Germline values: CDR1 SGHNT, CDR2 YYREEE (reference sequence). The CDR3 runs to 13 residues. The V end was cut by 2 bases, the J end by 2 bases, with 8 bases between. The CDR3 DNA sequence: TGTGCCAGCAGCTTTCCAGGAGCCTACGAGCAGTACTTC. This gives the protein CASSFPGAYEQYF.

This clone came up many times. J is TRBJ1-5 and V is TRBV7-8; 9 nucleotides align to TRBD1. With 5 bases clipped from V and 0 bases from J, the junction kept 8 bases outside the gene matches. This CDR3 is 17 amino acids long. Germline V gene lookup returns CDR1 SGHVS and CDR2 FQNEAQ. The CDR3 DNA reads as TGTGCCAGCAGCGGGAGACAGGGGGATTATAGCAATCAGCCCCAGCATTTT. This sequence encodes CASSGRQGDYSNQPQHF.

This clone was found many times. CDR3 sequence reads: CASSRWLVGGAADTQYF. In DNA, the CDR3 is TGTGCCAGCAGTAGGTGGTTAGTTGGGGGGGCCGCAGATACGCAGTATTTT. This sequence joins TRBV27 and TRBJ2-3; possible D gene TRBD2, 7 bases. The CDR3 is 17 residues long. In germline, CDR1 is MNHEY, CDR2 SMNVEV (reference sequence). Between the trimmed V and J ends, which lost 5 bases and 4 bases, there was a span of 22 bases.

This clone was seen repeatedly, ten times or more. The chain couples TRBV6-2 or TRBV6-3 to TRBJ2-3; 9 nucleotides match TRBD2. The CDR3 runs 14 residues. CDR1 and CDR2 from the germline V gene are MNHEY and SVGEGT. The V gene end was trimmed by 5 bases and the J gene end by 4 bases; junction bases not matched to a gene: 4. The CDR3, as DNA: TGTGCCAGCAGTGGGCGGGGGGGCCCAGATACGCAGTATTTT. It specifies CASSGRGGPDTQYF.

There are many counts of this clone. This rearrangement joins TRBV18 to TRBJ2-5; D gene unclear. V lost 2 bases to trimming and J lost 5 bases, with 9 bases between them. The CDR3 loop spans 13 amino acids. Germline V CDR1 and CDR2: KGHSH, LQKENI. CDR3 amino acids: CASSPTSHETQYF. The CDR3 DNA follows: TGTGCCAGCTCACCAACTTCGCACGAGACCCAGTACTTC.

This clone was counted only a few times. In DNA, the CDR3 is TGTGCCAGCACGGAGGGGGACAACCAAGAGACCCAGTACTTC. It is translated as CASTEGDNQETQYF. The rearrangement uses TRBV6-6 and TRBJ2-5; D might be TRBD1 or TRBD2, each matching 6 bases. Germline loops: CDR1 MNHNY, CDR2 SVGAGI (reference sequence). This CDR3 has 14 residues. V was trimmed by 7 bases and J by 0 bases, leaving 12 bases between them.

This clone occurred a few times. The chain couples TRBV24-1 to TRBJ1-5; D is unresolved. Per the germline V gene, CDR1 is KGHDR and CDR2 is SFDVKD. V was trimmed by 6 bases and J by 0 bases, leaving 11 bases between them. CDR3 length: 15 residues. CDR3 loop: CATSQPGHSNQPQHF. DNA of the CDR3: TGTGCCACCAGTCAACCAGGCCATAGCAATCAGCCCCAGCATTTT.

This clone was picked up many times. The chain joins TRBV28 to TRBJ1-2; TRBD1 aligns across 11 bases. This CDR3 has 15 amino acids. Germline assignment: CDR1 MDHEN and CDR2 SYDVKM. J was trimmed by 6 bases and V by 5 bases; bases with no gene match: 8. The CDR3 sequence is CASSLRTGGFDGYTF. CDR3 DNA: TGTGCCAGCAGTCTCAGGACAGGGGGCTTTGATGGCTACACCTTC.

At least ten counts were recorded for this clone. The chain uses TRBV6-5 and TRBJ2-7, with a possible D match to TRBD1 (5 bases). The CDR3 is made up of 14 amino acids. Germline V lookup: CDR1 MNHEY, CDR2 SVGAGI. Trimming removed 7 bases at V and 3 bases at J, with 16 bases between. The CDR3: CASKKGLPSYEQYF. CDR3 DNA sequence: TGTGCCAGCAAAAAGGGGCTCCCAAGCTACGAGCAGTACTTC.

This rearrangement joins TRBV5-4 to TRBJ1-2; the D gene is possibly TRBD1 (6 bases). The V gene lost 1 base and the J gene lost 8 bases, with 21 bases spanning the gap. The length of the CDR3 is 16 residues. Germline CDR1 and CDR2: SGHNT and YYREEE (reference sequence). CDR3 protein: CASSLKRQGRSGGYTF. CDR3 bases: TGTGCCAGCAGCTTGAAGCGGCAGGGGCGGTCAGGGGGCTACACCTTC.

The sample holds many counts of this clone. The rearrangement joins TRBV2 to TRBJ1-3, with D unclear. V was trimmed by 9 bases and J by 4 bases, leaving 13 bases between them. The length of the CDR3 is 13 residues. Germline V gives CDR1 SNHLY, CDR2 FYNNEI. The CDR3 region has the DNA TGTGCCAGTATCCGGGGTTTAGGAAACACCATATATTTT. Protein: CASIRGLGNTIYF.

This clone was seen ten or more times. The chain carries TRBV6-4 and TRBJ2-5, with D perhaps matching TRBD1 or TRBD2 (5 bases each). The CDR3 contains 15 residues. Germline V gene sequence: CDR1 MRHNA, CDR2 SNTAGT. V lost 0 bases and J 9 bases, leaving 17 bases between the germline ends. The CDR3: CASSDSRGFPYAQYF. The CDR3 DNA reads TGTGCCAGCAGTGACTCGAGGGGCTTCCCTTATGCCCAGTACTTC.